The TCR beta chain described here comes from a study of regulatory T cells in long-lasting Graves disease. Study-level results: Newly diagnosed Graves' patients exceeded persistent ones in TCR diversity.

Specified time point: newly diagnosed GD, antithyroid drugs for less than 3 months. From PBMCs, RNA was extracted and then used to make the TCR library. This clonotype was detected many times. Its target is not known. The germline gives CDR1 SGHTA, CDR2 FQGTGA. V lost 7 bases, J lost 6 bases, and 12 bases lay in between. The CDR3 consists of 13 residues. Arm-PCR of CDR3 regions and iRepertoire HTBI primers were used to build TCR beta libraries. MiXCR, applied by TCRdb to the multiplex PCR reads, yields one record per CDR3 protein. In the table there are about 440,000 distinct CDR3 sequences, more than 12% of which are singletons. The same data also went into a second study, on T cells in Graves' hyperthyroidism and ophthalmopathy. As reported in that work: On the basis of clinical symptoms, serum thyroxine and TRAb, thyroid ultrasound and orbital computed tomography, diagnoses were made. Primed by the HTBI set, a first-round RT-PCR was run on the TCR CDR3.

The receptor comes from a woman in her twenties or thirties with Graves disease. This material consisted of peripheral blood mononuclear cells (PBMCs), taken at new diagnosis, from a patient treated with antithyroid drugs. The rearrangement joins TRBV7-3 to TRBJ2-2; D unresolved. CDR3 loop: CASTTGISGELFF. DNA of the CDR3: TGTGCCAGCACCACGGGTATCTCCGGGGAGCTGTTTTTT.